This T cell receptor beta chain is drawn from a study of T-cell memory formation after mild COVID-19. Whole-study context: TCR clustering was largely donor specific. Study results and limitations: Chiefly within CM and EM were the contracting CD4+ clones; CD8+ ones were within EMRA. Later expanders leaned CD4+, whereas day 15 to 85 contracting clones were balanced CD4/CD8.

TCRdb ran MiXCR on the 5' RACE reads and lists one entry per CDR3 protein. The data show about 470,000 distinct CDR3 sequences, roughly 23% seen once. CDR3 size: 14 residues. Losses at the gene ends were 4 bases for V and 5 bases for J; bases not matched to a gene: 8. Germline V gives CDR1 MNHEY, CDR2 SMNVEV (reference sequence). As regards this clonotype: Its antigen is not identified.

The sequence came from an adult woman who had mild COVID-19 (a few samples of this study predate the infection). Cell type and time point are not known. The chain employs TRBV27 and TRBJ2-7; 7 nucleotides line up with TRBD2. The sample consisted of PBMCs or a T cell subset sorted from them (not recorded which). The CDR3 loop is CASSWTGGLHEQYF. The CDR3 DNA sequence: TGTGCCAGCAGTTGGACGGGAGGATTGCACGAGCAGTACTTC.